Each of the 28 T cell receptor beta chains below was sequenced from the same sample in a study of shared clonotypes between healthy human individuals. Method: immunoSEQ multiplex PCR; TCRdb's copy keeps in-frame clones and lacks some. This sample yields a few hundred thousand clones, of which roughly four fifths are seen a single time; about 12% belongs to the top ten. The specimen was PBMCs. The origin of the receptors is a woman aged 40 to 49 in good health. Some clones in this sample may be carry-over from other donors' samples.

CDR3 amino acids: CSASTNEKLFF. CDR3 nucleotides: TGCAGTGCTTCAACTAATGAAAAACTGTTTTTT. The chain carries TRBV20-1 and TRBJ1-4; D unclear. Trimming cost V 5 bases and J 0 bases, with 1 base left between them. Germline-derived CDR1 and CDR2 are DFQATT and SNEGSKA (reference sequence). There are 11 residues in the CDR3.

The CDR3 DNA sequence: TGTGCCATCAGTGAGTCCAGGCGCCGGGACACCAAATACGAGCAGTACTTC. This codes for CAISESRRRDTKYEQYF. The chain recombines TRBV10-3 with TRBJ2-7; perhaps TRBD1 as D (6 bases). V was shortened by 0 bases and J by 4 bases, with 19 bases between the two germline ends. Looked up from germline, CDR1 is ENHRY and CDR2 is SYGVKD. This CDR3 region has 17 residues.

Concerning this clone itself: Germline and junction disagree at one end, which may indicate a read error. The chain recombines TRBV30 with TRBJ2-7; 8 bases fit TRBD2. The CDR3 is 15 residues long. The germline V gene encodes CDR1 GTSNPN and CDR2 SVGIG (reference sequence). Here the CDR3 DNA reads TGTGCCTGGAAACCCGGACCGGGACTAGACTACGAGCAGCACTTC. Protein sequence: CAWKPGPGLDYEQHF.

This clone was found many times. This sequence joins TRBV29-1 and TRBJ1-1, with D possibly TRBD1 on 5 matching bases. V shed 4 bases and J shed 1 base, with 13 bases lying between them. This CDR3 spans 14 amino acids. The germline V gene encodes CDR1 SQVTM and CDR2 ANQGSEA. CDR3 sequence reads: CSVVVWGSNTEAFF. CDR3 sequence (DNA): TGCAGCGTTGTTGTTTGGGGGTCGAACACTGAAGCTTTCTTT.

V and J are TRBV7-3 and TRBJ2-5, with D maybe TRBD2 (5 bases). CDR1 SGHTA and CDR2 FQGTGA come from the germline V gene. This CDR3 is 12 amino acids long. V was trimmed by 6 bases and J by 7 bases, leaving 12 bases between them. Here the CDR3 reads CASSTGMGTQYF. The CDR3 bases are TGTGCCAGCAGTACCGGGATGGGGACCCAGTACTTC.

CDR3 coding DNA: TGTGCCAGCAGCCGAAACCGGGCCTCTGGAAACACCATATATTTT. The encoded protein is CASSRNRASGNTIYF. The chain joins TRBV7-8 to TRBJ1-3; no definite D call. Germline loops: CDR1 SGHVS, CDR2 FQNEAQ. V was shortened by 5 bases and J by 0 bases, with 11 bases between the two germline ends. The CDR3 is 15 residues long.

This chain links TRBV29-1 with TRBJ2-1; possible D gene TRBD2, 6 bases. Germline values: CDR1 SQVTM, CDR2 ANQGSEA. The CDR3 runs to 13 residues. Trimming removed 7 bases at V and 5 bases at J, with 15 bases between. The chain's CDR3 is CSAGEWADNEQFF. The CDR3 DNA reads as TGCAGCGCGGGAGAGTGGGCGGACAATGAGCAGTTCTTC.

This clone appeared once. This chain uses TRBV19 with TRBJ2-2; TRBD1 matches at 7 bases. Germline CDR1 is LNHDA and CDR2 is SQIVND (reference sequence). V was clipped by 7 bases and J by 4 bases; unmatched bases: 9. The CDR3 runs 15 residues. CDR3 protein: CASTPGAGGTGELFF. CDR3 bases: TGTGCCAGTACCCCCGGGGCAGGGGGCACCGGGGAGCTGTTTTTT.

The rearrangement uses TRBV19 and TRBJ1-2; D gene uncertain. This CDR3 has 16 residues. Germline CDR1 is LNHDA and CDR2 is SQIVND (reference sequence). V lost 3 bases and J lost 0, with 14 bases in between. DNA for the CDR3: TGTGCCAGTAGTATGGAAGCGGGCAGAACTAACTATGGCTACACCTTC. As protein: CASSMEAGRTNYGYTF.

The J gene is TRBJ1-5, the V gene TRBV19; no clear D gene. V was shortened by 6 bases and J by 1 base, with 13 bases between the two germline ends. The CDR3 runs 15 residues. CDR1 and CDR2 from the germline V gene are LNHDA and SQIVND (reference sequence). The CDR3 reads CASRLIRGSNQPQHF. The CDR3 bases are TGTGCCAGTAGGCTTATTAGAGGGAGCAATCAGCCCCAGCATTTT.

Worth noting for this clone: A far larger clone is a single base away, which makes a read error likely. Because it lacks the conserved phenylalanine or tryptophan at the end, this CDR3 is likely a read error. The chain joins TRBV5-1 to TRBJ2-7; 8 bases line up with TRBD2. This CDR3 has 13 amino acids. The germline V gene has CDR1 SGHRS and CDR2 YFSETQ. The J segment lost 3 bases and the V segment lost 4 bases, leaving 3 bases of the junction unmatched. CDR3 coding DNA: TGCGCCAGCAGCGGGACTAGTAGCTACGAGCAGTACTTA. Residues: CASSGTSSYEQYL.

CDR3 amino acids: CASSLGQGITYEQYF. CDR3 sequence (DNA): TGTGCCAGCAGTCTCGGGCAGGGTATAACTTACGAGCAGTACTTC. The chain recombines TRBV6-6 with TRBJ2-7; a possible D gene is TRBD1 (5 bases). CDR1 and CDR2 (germline): MNHNY, SVGAGI (reference sequence). This CDR3 is built from 15 residues. Trimming took off 5 bases at V and 4 bases at J, with 18 bases between the two ends.

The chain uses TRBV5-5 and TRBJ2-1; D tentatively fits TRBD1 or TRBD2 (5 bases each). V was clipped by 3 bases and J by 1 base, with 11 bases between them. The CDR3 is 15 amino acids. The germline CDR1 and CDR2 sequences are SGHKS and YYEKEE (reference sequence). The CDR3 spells CASSSSGGSYNEQFF. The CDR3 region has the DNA TGTGCCAGCAGCTCTAGTGGGGGATCCTACAATGAGCAGTTCTTC.

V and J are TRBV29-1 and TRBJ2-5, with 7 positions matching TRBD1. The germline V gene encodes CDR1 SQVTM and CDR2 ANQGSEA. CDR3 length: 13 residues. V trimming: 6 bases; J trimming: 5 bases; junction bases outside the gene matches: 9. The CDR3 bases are TGCAGCGTGGGGACAGCTAAGTCGGAGACCCAGTACTTC. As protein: CSVGTAKSETQYF.

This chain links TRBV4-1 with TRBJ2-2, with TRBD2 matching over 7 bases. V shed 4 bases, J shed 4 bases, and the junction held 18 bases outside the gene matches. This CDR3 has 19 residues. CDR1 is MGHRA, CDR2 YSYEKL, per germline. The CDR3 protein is CASSLIIPKRDGGTGELFF. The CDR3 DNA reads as TGCGCCAGCAGCCTTATTATTCCAAAGCGGGACGGCGGCACCGGGGAGCTGTTTTTT.

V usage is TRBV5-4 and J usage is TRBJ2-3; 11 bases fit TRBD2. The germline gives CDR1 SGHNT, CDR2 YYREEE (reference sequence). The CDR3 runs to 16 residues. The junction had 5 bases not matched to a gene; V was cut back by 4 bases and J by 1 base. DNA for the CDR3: TGTGCCAGCAGCAACCTAGCGGGAGGAGGCACAGATACGCAGTATTTT. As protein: CASSNLAGGGTDTQYF.

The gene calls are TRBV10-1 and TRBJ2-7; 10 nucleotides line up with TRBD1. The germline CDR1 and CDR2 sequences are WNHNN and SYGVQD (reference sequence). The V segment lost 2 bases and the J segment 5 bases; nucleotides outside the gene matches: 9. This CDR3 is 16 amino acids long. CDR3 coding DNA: TGCGCCAGCAGTGAGACTGCCGGGACAGGGGACCACGAGCAGTACTTC. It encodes CASSETAGTGDHEQYF.

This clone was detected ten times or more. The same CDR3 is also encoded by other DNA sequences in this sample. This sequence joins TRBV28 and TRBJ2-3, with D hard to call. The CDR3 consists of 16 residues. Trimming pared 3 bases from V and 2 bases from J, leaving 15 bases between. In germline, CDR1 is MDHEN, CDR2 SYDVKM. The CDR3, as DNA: TGTGCCAGCAGTTTTAAGGTTCTTTCCCACACAGATACGCAGTATTTT. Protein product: CASSFKVLSHTDTQYF.

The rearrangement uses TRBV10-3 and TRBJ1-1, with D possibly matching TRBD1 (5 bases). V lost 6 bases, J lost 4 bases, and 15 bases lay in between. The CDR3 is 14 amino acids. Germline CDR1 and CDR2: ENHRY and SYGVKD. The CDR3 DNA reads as TGTGCCATCAGGGGGACGGGGGAGACCACTGAAGCTTTCTTT. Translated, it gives CAIRGTGETTEAFF.

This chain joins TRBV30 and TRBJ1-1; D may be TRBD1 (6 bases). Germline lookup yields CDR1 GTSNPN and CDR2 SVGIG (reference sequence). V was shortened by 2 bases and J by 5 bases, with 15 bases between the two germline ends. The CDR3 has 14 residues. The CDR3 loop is CAWSMTGGRTEAFF. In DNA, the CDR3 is TGTGCCTGGAGTATGACCGGGGGGCGGACTGAAGCTTTCTTT.

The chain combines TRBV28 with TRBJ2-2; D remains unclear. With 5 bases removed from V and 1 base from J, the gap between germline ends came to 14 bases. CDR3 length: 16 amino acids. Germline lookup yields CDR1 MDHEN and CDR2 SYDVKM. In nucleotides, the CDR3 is TGTGCCAGCAGTGGAAGTGACACCCTGAACACCGGGGAGCTGTTTTTT. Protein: CASSGSDTLNTGELFF.

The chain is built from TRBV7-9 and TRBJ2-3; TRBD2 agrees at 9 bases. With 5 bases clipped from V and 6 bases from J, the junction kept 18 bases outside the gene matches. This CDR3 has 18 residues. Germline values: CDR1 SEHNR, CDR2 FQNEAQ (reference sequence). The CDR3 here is CASSEPPASGDNTDTQYF. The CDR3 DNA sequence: TGTGCCAGCAGCGAACCACCGGCTAGCGGGGATAATACGGATACGCAGTATTTT.

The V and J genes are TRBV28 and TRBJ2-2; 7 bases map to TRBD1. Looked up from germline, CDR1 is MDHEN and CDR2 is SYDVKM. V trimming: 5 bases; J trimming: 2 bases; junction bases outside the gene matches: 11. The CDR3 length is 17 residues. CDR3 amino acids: CASSPPRTGDNTGELFF. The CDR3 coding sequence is TGTGCCAGCAGTCCACCCAGGACAGGCGACAACACCGGGGAGCTGTTTTTT.

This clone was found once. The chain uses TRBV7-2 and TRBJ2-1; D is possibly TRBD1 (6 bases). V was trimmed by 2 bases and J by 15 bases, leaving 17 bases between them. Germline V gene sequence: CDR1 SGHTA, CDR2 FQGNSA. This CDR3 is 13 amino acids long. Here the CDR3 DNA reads TGTGCCAGCAGCTTATCGCAGGGGATAACACTGTTCTTC. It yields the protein CASSLSQGITLFF.

As DNA, the CDR3 is TGTGCCAGCAGGGCACTAGCGGGAGGTTTCAACGAGCAGTTCTTC. It specifies CASRALAGGFNEQFF. The chain couples TRBV2 to TRBJ2-1; 12 bases line up with TRBD2. Germline V gene sequence: CDR1 SNHLY, CDR2 FYNNEI. Unmatched junction bases numbered 10, after V lost 6 bases and J lost 10 bases. This CDR3 has 15 residues.

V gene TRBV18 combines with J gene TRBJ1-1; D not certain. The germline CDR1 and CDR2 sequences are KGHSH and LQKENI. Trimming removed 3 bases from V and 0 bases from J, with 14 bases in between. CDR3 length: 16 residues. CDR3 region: CASSPLTISLNTEAFF. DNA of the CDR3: TGTGCCAGCTCACCCCTAACTATTTCATTGAACACTGAAGCTTTCTTT. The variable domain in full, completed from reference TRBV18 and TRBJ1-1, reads NAGVMQNPRHLVRRRGQEARLRCSPMKGHSHVYWYRQLPEEGLKFMVYLQKENIIDESGMPKERFSAEFPKEGPSILRIQQVVRGDSAAYFCASSPLTISLNTEAFFGQGTRLTVV.

The CDR3 DNA reads as TGTGCCAGCAGTTCACAGGGTCGTGGGCCCTACGAGCAGTACTTC. This encodes CASSSQGRGPYEQYF. This rearrangement joins TRBV5-8 to TRBJ2-7; TRBD1 is a possible D gene (6 bases). Germline V gene data show CDR1 as SGHTS and CDR2 as YDEGEE. CDR3 length equals 15 residues. Trimming shortened V by 5 bases and J by 2 bases, and 17 bases separated the two germline ends.

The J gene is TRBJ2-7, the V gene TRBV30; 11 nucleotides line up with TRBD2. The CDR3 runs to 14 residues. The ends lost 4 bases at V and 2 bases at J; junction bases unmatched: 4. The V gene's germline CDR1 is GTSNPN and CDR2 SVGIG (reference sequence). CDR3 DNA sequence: TGTGCCTGGACTAGCGGGAGGACCACCTACGAGCAGTACTTC. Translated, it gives CAWTSGRTTYEQYF.